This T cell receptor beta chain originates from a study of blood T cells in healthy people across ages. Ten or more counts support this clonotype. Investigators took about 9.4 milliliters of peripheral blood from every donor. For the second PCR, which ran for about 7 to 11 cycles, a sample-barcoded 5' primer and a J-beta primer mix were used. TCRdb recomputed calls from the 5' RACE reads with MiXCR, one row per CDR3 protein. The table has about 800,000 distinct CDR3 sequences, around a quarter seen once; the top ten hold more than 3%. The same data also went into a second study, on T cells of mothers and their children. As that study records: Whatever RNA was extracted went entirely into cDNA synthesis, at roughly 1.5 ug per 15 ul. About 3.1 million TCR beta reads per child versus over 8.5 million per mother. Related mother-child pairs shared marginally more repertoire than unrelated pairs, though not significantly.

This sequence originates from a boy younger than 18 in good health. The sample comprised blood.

Here the CDR3 DNA reads TGTGCCAGCAGCTTAGGAACAGGGGTAACCTACGAGCAGTACTTC. The encoded protein is CASSLGTGVTYEQYF. V is TRBV7-2 and J is TRBJ2-7, with 7 bases lining up with TRBD1. Trimming cost V 1 base and J 2 bases; bases outside gene matches: 5. The CDR3 has 15 residues. From germline, CDR1 is SGHTA and CDR2 FQGNSA.